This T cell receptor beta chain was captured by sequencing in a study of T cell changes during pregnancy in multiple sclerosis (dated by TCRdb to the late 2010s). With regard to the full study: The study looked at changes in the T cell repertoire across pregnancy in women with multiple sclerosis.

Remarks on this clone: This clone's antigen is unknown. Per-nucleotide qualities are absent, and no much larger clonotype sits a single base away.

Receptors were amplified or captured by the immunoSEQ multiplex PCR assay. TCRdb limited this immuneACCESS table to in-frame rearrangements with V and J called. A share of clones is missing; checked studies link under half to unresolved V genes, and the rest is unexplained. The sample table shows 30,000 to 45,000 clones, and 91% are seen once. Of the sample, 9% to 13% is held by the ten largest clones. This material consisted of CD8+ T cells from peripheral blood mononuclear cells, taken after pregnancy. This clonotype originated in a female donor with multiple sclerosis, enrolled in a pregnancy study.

The CDR3 loop reads CASSWEQGTEQYF. DNA sequence: TGTGCCAGCAGCTGGGAACAGGGAACCGAGCAGTACTTC. The chain is encoded by TRBV7-9 joined to TRBJ2-7; the D region possibly corresponds to TRBD1 (6 bases align). V lost 4 bases and J lost 6 bases; the stretch between them is 13 bases long. The germline V gene (reference sequence) supplies CDR1 SEHNR and CDR2 FQNEAQ. From its cysteine to its phenylalanine, the CDR3 spans 13 amino acids. The sequence is cut down to CDR3 DNA, 39 bases in frame from base 1.